This TCR beta chain is drawn from a study of cytomegalovirus exposure and HLA in healthy donors. Study summary: The roughly 120 validation repertoires, a later analysis reported, used the same platform as the approximately 700 first-cohort repertoires. Study-level points and caveats: Rarity characterized most TCR sequences, yet some public TCRs appeared in many donors. Cytomegalovirus-associated status was assigned to more than 150 TCR beta chains.

Turning to this clone: Antigen specificity is unknown.

Separation from the approximately 710-subject first cohort characterized the roughly 120-subject validation cohort, to which the donors belonged. Trimming took 6 bases from V and 5 from J; bases not matched to a gene: 3. The CDR3 runs 14 residues. CDR1 and CDR2 (germline): SGHTA, FQGNSA. Only in-frame clones appear in the TCRdb table, and some are missing; sequencing was by immunoSEQ multiplex PCR. The profile shows some 140,000 clones, around nine tenths of them singletons. This receptor was obtained from a man aged 18 to 30 in good health and CMV-seropositive. The chain carries TRBV7-2 and TRBJ2-4, with 11 bases matching TRBD2. The sequencing sample was made of PBMCs. DNA for the CDR3: TGTGCCAGCAGTACTAGCGGGGGTCAAAACATTCAGTACTTC. It translates to CASSTSGGQNIQYF.